One sample yielded the 19 T cell receptor beta chains listed below, sequenced in a study of sequential checkpoint blockade in melanoma. Described treatment: randomized to nivolumab then ipilimumab (arm A) or the reverse (arm B). Libraries were prepared by immunoSEQ multiplex PCR; TCRdb keeps only in-frame clonotypes and omits some of them. The top ten hold 11% to 15% of the sample, which has about 28,000 clones, around nine tenths seen once. Source: CD8+ T cells sorted from blood (inferred from file names), taken from a patient given nivolumab and ipilimumab in sequence. Every receptor here comes from a human donor with melanoma.

This clone was observed a few times. This sequence joins TRBV18 and TRBJ2-7; TRBD1 might be the D (6 bases). Trimming stripped 0 bases from V and 3 bases from J, with 9 bases between. The length of the CDR3 is 14 residues. Germline loops: CDR1 KGHSH, CDR2 LQKENI. In DNA, the CDR3 is TGTGCCAGCTCACCACCGGGGGCCTTCTACGAGCAGTACTTC. It codes for CASSPPGAFYEQYF.

The chain joins TRBV4-3 to TRBJ2-3, with 11 bases fitting TRBD2. V shed 0 bases and J 5 bases; nucleotides not matched to a gene: 10. Germline V gene sequence: CDR1 LGHNA, CDR2 YSLEER. The CDR3 is 18 residues long. In DNA form, the CDR3 reads TGCGCCAGCAGCCAAGATATAGCGGGAGGGCCCGGGGGAGATACGCAGTATTTT. Residues: CASSQDIAGGPGGDTQYF.

The V call is TRBV4-3, the J call TRBJ1-1, with 7 bases fitting TRBD1. This CDR3 is built from 15 residues. J lost 4 bases, V lost 3 bases, and 8 bases had no gene match. The germline V gene has CDR1 LGHNA and CDR2 YSLEER. CDR3 sequence reads: CASSHVGGAGTEAFF. The CDR3 region has the DNA TGCGCCAGCAGCCACGTAGGGGGCGCGGGCACTGAAGCTTTCTTT.

This chain connects TRBV11-2 to TRBJ2-7, with 16 bases matching TRBD2. Germline V CDR1 and CDR2: SGHAT, FQNNGV. The CDR3 extends over 15 amino acids. V lost 5 bases, J lost 4 bases, and 2 bases stayed unmatched. The CDR3 here is CASSRGLAGGYEQYF. The CDR3 region has the DNA TGTGCCAGCAGCCGGGGACTAGCGGGAGGGTACGAGCAGTACTTC.

V and J are TRBV27 and TRBJ2-2, with 7 nucleotides matching TRBD2. Germline CDR1 reads MNHEY; CDR2 reads SMNVEV (reference sequence). This CDR3 is built from 16 residues. V gave up 1 base and J gave up 3 bases; unmatched junction bases: 5. The DNA of the CDR3 is TGTGCCAGCAGTTTATTGGGGGGGAGGGACACCGGGGAGCTGTTTTTT. The encoded protein is CASSLLGGRDTGELFF.

With regard to this clone: Other nucleotide sequences from this sample produce the same CDR3. The CDR3 spells CASSLAAGNQPQHF. In nucleotides, the CDR3 is TGTGCCAGCAGCCTAGCGGCGGGCAATCAGCCCCAGCATTTT. The rearrangement links TRBV5-6 to TRBJ1-5; D is ambiguous. V lost 4 bases and J 2 bases, leaving 10 bases between the germline ends. Germline V CDR1 and CDR2: SGHDT, YYEEEE. There are 14 residues in the CDR3.

This rearrangement joins TRBV6-1 to TRBJ2-7, with D possibly being TRBD1 (6 bases). CDR3 length equals 15 residues. V was clipped by 6 bases and J by 0 bases, with 15 bases between them. Germline loops: CDR1 MNHNS, CDR2 SASEGT. CDR3 amino acids: CASSLGGGLSYEQYF. The CDR3 bases are TGTGCCAGCAGCCTAGGGGGTGGGCTCTCCTACGAGCAGTACTTC.

The chain couples TRBV2 to TRBJ2-1; a possible D gene is TRBD2 (5 bases). With 8 bases removed from V and 0 bases from J, the gap between germline ends came to 14 bases. CDR1 is SNHLY and CDR2 is FYNNEI in the germline V gene. The CDR3 is 15 residues long. DNA for the CDR3: TGTGCCAGCTCCTGGAGGCAGAGCTCCTACAATGAGCAGTTCTTC. Its translation: CASSWRQSSYNEQFF. Looking up the rest from reference TRBV2 and TRBJ2-1 gives the full variable domain: EPEVTQTPSHQVTQMGQEVILRCVPISNHLYFYWYRQILGQKVEFLVSFYNNEISEKSEIFDDQFSVERPDGSNFTLKIRSTKLEDSAMYFCASSWRQSSYNEQFFGPGTRLTVL.

This clone was recorded a few times. This sequence joins TRBV4-3 and TRBJ1-2; D may be TRBD1 (5 bases). This CDR3 is built from 13 residues. Germline assignment: CDR1 LGHNA and CDR2 YSLEER. The V and J ends lost 1 base and 4 bases respectively, with 7 bases between them. For the CDR3, the DNA is TGCGCCAGCAGCCAAGGACAGAGCTATGGCTACACCTTC. This sequence encodes CASSQGQSYGYTF.

V gene TRBV19 combines with J gene TRBJ2-5; TRBD1 matches 8 bases. J gave up 2 bases and V 4 bases, and 6 bases lay outside the gene matches. This CDR3 has 15 amino acids. The germline V gene has CDR1 LNHDA and CDR2 SQIVND (reference sequence). The CDR3 reads CASSTRTGTQETQYF. As DNA, the CDR3 is TGTGCCAGTAGTACCCGGACAGGGACGCAAGAGACCCAGTACTTC. The variable domain in full, completed from reference TRBV19 and TRBJ2-5, reads DGGITQSPKYLFRKEGQNVTLSCEQNLNHDAMYWYRQDPGQGLRLIYYSQIVNDFQKGDIAEGYSVSREKKESFPLTVTSAQKNPTAFYLCASSTRTGTQETQYFGPGTRLLVL.

The chain recombines TRBV25-1 with TRBJ2-7, with D perhaps TRBD2 (6 bases). In germline, CDR1 is MGHDK, CDR2 SYGVNS. The CDR3 has 13 residues. V lost 5 bases, J lost 3 bases, and 11 bases lay in between. The CDR3 DNA follows: TGTGCCAGCAGTAAGCGGGCCCGCTACGAGCAGTACGTC. Amino acids: CASSKRARYEQYV.

The chain combines TRBV19 with TRBJ2-5; 12 bases line up with TRBD2. The DNA end is more similar to TRBJ2-7, so the J call may be wrong. The CDR3 is 15 residues long. CDR1 is LNHDA, CDR2 SQIVND, per germline (reference sequence). CDR3 sequence reads: CASSWTSGKSYEQYF. The CDR3 bases are TGTGCCAGTAGTTGGACTAGCGGGAAATCCTACGAGCAGTACTTC.

The V gene is TRBV5-6, the J gene TRBJ1-2; the D is unclear. Germline CDR1 is SGHDT and CDR2 is YYEEEE. The CDR3 contains 12 residues. Trimming took off 1 base at V and 6 bases at J, with 7 bases between the two ends. As DNA, the CDR3 is TGTGCCAGCAGCTTGTGGGGAGATGGCTACACCTTC. Its protein product is CASSLWGDGYTF.

The rearrangement links TRBV4-3 to TRBJ2-1; tentatively, D is TRBD2 (6 bases). CDR1 and CDR2 from the germline V gene are LGHNA and YSLEER. V lost 0 bases and J lost 6, with 18 bases in between. This CDR3 comprises 17 residues. CDR3 DNA: TGCGCCAGCAGCCAAGATAGTCCGGCTAGCGATTTCAATGAGCAGTTCTTC. This sequence encodes CASSQDSPASDFNEQFF.

This clone was seen a few times. The chain employs TRBV9 and TRBJ2-1; TRBD2 might be the D (6 bases). This CDR3 is 13 amino acids long. Germline V gene sequence: CDR1 SGDLS, CDR2 YYNGEE. Between the trimmed V and J ends, which lost 0 bases and 8 bases, there was a span of 9 bases. CDR3 DNA sequence: TGTGCCAGCAGCGTAGATACTAGCCATGAGCAGTTCTTC. Its protein product is CASSVDTSHEQFF.

This chain uses TRBV28 with TRBJ2-7; 9 bases map to TRBD1. The CDR3 runs 14 residues. Germline V CDR1 and CDR2: MDHEN, SYDVKM. J gave up 2 bases and V 6 bases, and 5 bases lay outside the gene matches. The CDR3 coding sequence is TGTGCCAGCAGAAACAGGGGGCCGACCTACGAGCAGTACGTC. Its translation is CASRNRGPTYEQYV.

The V call is TRBV27, the J call TRBJ2-1; D may be TRBD2 (5 bases). Trimming shortened V by 6 bases and J by 4 bases, and 13 bases separated the two germline ends. The CDR3 has 14 amino acids. The germline V gene has CDR1 MNHEY and CDR2 SMNVEV (reference sequence). The CDR3 loop is CASSPAELYNEQFF. The DNA of the CDR3 is TGTGCCAGCAGCCCAGCGGAACTTTACAATGAGCAGTTCTTC.

The chain has TRBV6-5 and TRBJ2-1; 7 bases are a match to TRBD2. The CDR3 sequence is 14 residues long. Germline CDR1 MNHEY, CDR2 SVGAGI. V trimming: 7 bases; J trimming: 4 bases; junction bases outside the gene matches: 7. The CDR3 nucleotides are TGTGCCAGCAAGTTGAGCGGGACTTACAATGAGCAGTTCTTC. Translation: CASKLSGTYNEQFF.

CDR3 sequence: CASSLTGGFTSTDTQYF. As DNA, the CDR3 is TGTGCCAGCAGTTTGACAGGGGGGTTCACTAGCACAGATACGCAGTATTTT. The chain links TRBV28 to TRBJ2-3, with TRBD1 identical over 9 bases. CDR1 and CDR2 from the germline V gene are MDHEN and SYDVKM. This CDR3 is 17 amino acids long. The V segment lost 3 bases and the J segment 0 bases; nucleotides outside the gene matches: 7.